A selection of T cell receptor beta chains follows, all from one sample in a study of cytomegalovirus exposure and HLA in healthy donors. Using immunoSEQ multiplex PCR, the repertoire was profiled, and TCRdb retains in-frame clones only, with some absent. This table holds tens of thousands of clones, 90% to 95% found once. The sample taken for sequencing was PBMCs. The receptors come from a man between 18 and 35 years old in good health and CMV-seronegative. The CDR3 runs from the conserved cysteine through the conserved F or W. The D gene is left open where the match is weak. For some rows the clone size is stated as once, few or many, or as a class when expanded; others skip it.

TRBV27	TRBD2	.	TRBJ2-1	CASRLAGYNEQFF	TGTGCCAGCAGACTAGCGGGTTACAATGAGCAGTTCTTC
TRBV7-6	.	.	TRBJ2-1	CASSLGSSVKTYNEQFF	TGTGCCAGCAGCTTAGGGTCTAGCGTGAAGACCTACAATGAGCAGTTCTTC
TRBV6-4	.	.	TRBJ2-3	CASRPLATTDTQYF	TGTGCCAGCAGGCCCTTAGCCACTACAGATACGCAGTATTTT
TRBV5-1	.	once	TRBJ2-7	CASSKADGVYSYEQYF	TGCGCCAGCAGTAAAGCGGACGGGGTTTACTCCTACGAGCAGTACTTC
TRBV11-2	.	.	TRBJ2-1	CASSPVAPGVEQFF	TGTGCCAGCAGCCCTGTGGCCCCGGGGGTTGAGCAGTTCTTC
TRBV25-1	TRBD1	.	TRBJ2-7	CASSDPGQGTYEQYF	TGTGCCAGCAGTGACCCCGGACAGGGGACCTACGAGCAGTACTTC
TRBV7-9	.	once	TRBJ1-1	CASSFRQSEAFF	TGTGCCAGCAGTTTTCGACAGAGTGAAGCTTTCTTT
TRBV5-1	.	.	TRBJ1-2	CASSLPGRGYTF	TGCGCCAGCAGCTTGCCAGGGCGGGGCTACACCTTC
TRBV27	.	.	TRBJ2-4	CASSSRNIQYF	TGTGCCAGCAGTTCTAGAAACATTCAGTACTTC
TRBV18	TRBD2	.	TRBJ2-1	CASSVTSGTAGGEQFF	TGTGCCAGCTCAGTCACTAGCGGAACCGCCGGGGGTGAGCAGTTCTTC
TRBV4-1	TRBD2	.	TRBJ2-1	CASSQDPRGVASEQFF	TGCGCCAGCAGCCAAGATCCCCGGGGGGTAGCGAGTGAGCAGTTCTTC
TRBV27	.	.	TRBJ1-5	CASSSPGAPQHF	TGTGCCAGCAGTTCCCCCGGTGCGCCCCAGCATTTT
TRBV11-2	.	.	TRBJ2-5	CASSLGVTAKETQYF	TGTGCCAGCAGCTTAGGTGTTACAGCCAAAGAGACCCAGTACTTC
TRBV6-6	TRBD1	.	TRBJ1-1	CASPGGLNTEAFF	TGTGCCAGCCCAGGGGGCTTGAACACTGAAGCTTTCTTT
TRBV2	.	.	TRBJ1-1	CASSVRGGKTMNTEAFF	TGTGCCAGCTCGGTGAGAGGGGGAAAGACTATGAACACTGAAGCTTTCTTT
TRBV7-9	.	.	TRBJ2-7	CASSLVSGRVYEQYF	TGTGCCAGCAGCTTAGTATCCGGCAGGGTCTACGAGCAGTACTTC
TRBV27	TRBD2	.	TRBJ2-1	CASRSGGADGDEQFF	TGTGCCAGCAGAAGCGGGGGGGCTGATGGTGATGAGCAGTTCTTC
TRBV7-2	TRBD2	.	TRBJ2-7	CASSLVSIRGTSASYEQYF	TGTGCCAGCAGCTTAGTTTCGATTAGGGGGACTAGCGCTTCCTACGAGCAGTACTTC
TRBV4-1	.	.	TRBJ1-2	CASSRLVRELNYGYTF	TGCGCCAGCAGCCGTCTTGTCCGGGAGTTAAACTATGGCTACACCTTC
TRBV19	.	once	TRBJ1-1	CASSIALRGNTEAFF	TGTGCCAGTAGTATAGCGTTAAGAGGGAACACTGAAGCTTTCTTT
TRBV5-4	.	.	TRBJ2-7	CASSYGGSEQYF	TGTGCCAGCAGCTATGGGGGGAGCGAGCAGTACTTC
TRBV27	TRBD1	.	TRBJ1-2	CASSLGQGARTRGYTF	TGTGCCAGCTCCCTGGGACAGGGGGCCAGGACGAGGGGCTACACCTTC
TRBV27	.	.	TRBJ2-1	CASTPQGPGHGNEQFF	TGTGCCAGCACCCCACAGGGTCCGGGGCATGGCAATGAGCAGTTCTTC
TRBV7-9	.	once	TRBJ1-1	CASSSSRVWTEAFF	TGTGCCAGCAGCTCATCCAGGGTTTGGACTGAAGCTTTCTTT
TRBV6-5	TRBD1	once	TRBJ2-7	CASSHRGYEQYF	TGTGCCAGCAGTCACAGGGGCTACGAGCAGTACTTC
TRBV4-2	TRBD1	.	TRBJ1-1	CASSQEPWDRDTEAFF	TGTGCCAGCAGCCAAGAACCCTGGGACAGGGACACTGAAGCTTTCTTT
TRBV7-3	TRBD1	once	TRBJ1-1	CASSLGTGVDTEAFF	TGTGCCAGCAGCTTAGGGACAGGGGTGGACACTGAAGCTTTCTTT
TRBV28	TRBD2	.	TRBJ2-7	CASSPGSASGHEQYF	TGTGCCAGCAGCCCTGGGTCGGCTAGCGGGCACGAGCAGTACTTC
TRBV15	TRBD2	.	TRBJ2-1	CATSTSGRSDNEQFF	TGTGCCACCAGCACTAGCGGGAGGTCTGACAATGAGCAGTTCTTC
TRBV18	.	.	TRBJ2-7	CASSPANRAYEQYF	TGTGCCAGCTCACCAGCTAACAGGGCCTACGAGCAGTACTTC
TRBV6-5	.	.	TRBJ1-4	CASRRTNEKLFF	TGTGCCAGCAGACGGACTAATGAAAAACTGTTTTTT
TRBV11-1	.	once	TRBJ2-4	CAVGGTKNIQYF	TGTGCCGTCGGAGGGACCAAAAACATTCAGTACTTC
TRBV6-5	TRBD1	.	TRBJ1-4	CASSYSSGTVGKLFF	TGTGCCAGCAGTTACTCGTCGGGGACAGTAGGAAAACTGTTTTTT